The entry below gives a single T cell receptor (beta chain) sequence along with its context. This entry comes from a study of blood T cell repertoires in COVID-19. The overall study: Acute and convalescent COVID-19 samples came from the United States, Italy and Spain. PBMCs, B-cell-depleted T cells, or T cells were the source of the cDNA or gDNA that made up the material.

Germline V CDR1 and CDR2: MNHNS, SASEGT. This CDR3 has 15 amino acids. Trimming cost V 1 base and J 1 base; bases outside gene matches: 4. In the source study's methods: Quantification of nucleated cells was approximated via reference gene primer amplification. TCRdb's copy holds only in-frame clones and misses some; the assay was immunoSEQ multiplex PCR. Clonal size and the V and J genes are those of that table, whereas D and trimming came from the DNA. The table includes about 270,000 clones, approximately 90% detected once. The rearrangement uses TRBV6-1 and TRBJ2-7, with 7 bases lining up with TRBD1. The TCR was taken from a man aged 35-49 years who had been exposed to COVID-19. Sequencing was done on a sample of PBMCs or T cells enriched from blood (not recorded which). The CDR3 DNA sequence: TGTGCCAGCAGTGAAGATGCGACAGGGTCCTACGAGCAGTACTTC. As protein: CASSEDATGSYEQYF.